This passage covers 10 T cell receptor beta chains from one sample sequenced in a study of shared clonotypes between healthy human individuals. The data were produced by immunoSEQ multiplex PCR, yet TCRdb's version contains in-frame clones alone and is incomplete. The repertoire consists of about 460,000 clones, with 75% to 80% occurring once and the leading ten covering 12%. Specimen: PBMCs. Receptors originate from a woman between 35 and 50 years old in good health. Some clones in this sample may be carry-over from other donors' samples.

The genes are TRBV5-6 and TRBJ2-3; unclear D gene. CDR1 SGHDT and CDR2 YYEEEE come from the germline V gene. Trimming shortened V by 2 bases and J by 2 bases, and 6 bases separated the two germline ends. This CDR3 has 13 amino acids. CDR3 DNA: TGTGCCAGCAGCTTAACCCCCACAGATACGCAGTATTTT. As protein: CASSLTPTDTQYF.

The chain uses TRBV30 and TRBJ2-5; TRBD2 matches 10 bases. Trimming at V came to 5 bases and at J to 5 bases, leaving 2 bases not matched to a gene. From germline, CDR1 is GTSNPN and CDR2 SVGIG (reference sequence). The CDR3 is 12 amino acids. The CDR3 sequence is CAWSSGSETQYF. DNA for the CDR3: TGTGCCTGGTCTAGCGGGAGTGAGACCCAGTACTTC.

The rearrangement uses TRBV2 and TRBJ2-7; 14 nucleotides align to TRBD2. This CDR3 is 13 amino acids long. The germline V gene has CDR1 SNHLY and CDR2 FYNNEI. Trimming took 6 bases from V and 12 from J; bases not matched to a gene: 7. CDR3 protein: CASRGLAGVGRYF. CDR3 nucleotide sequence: TGTGCCAGCAGGGGACTAGCGGGAGTAGGAAGGTACTTC. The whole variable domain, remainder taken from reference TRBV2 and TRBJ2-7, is EPEVTQTPSHQVTQMGQEVILRCVPISNHLYFYWYRQILGQKVEFLVSFYNNEISEKSEIFDDQFSVERPDGSNFTLKIRSTKLEDSAMYFCASRGLAGVGRYFGPGTRLTVT.

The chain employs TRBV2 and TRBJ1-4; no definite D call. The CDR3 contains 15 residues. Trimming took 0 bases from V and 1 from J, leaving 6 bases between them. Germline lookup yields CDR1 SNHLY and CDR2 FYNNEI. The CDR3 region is CASSEAGRTNEKLFF. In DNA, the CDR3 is TGTGCCAGCAGTGAAGCGGGGAGAACTAATGAAAAACTGTTTTTT.

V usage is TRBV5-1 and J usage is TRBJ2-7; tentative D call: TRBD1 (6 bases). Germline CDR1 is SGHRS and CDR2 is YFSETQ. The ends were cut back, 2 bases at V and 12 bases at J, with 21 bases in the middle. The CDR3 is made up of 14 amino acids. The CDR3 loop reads CASSFEGDPKSRYF. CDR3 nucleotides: TGCGCCAGCAGCTTTGAGGGGGATCCTAAATCGCGGTACTTC.

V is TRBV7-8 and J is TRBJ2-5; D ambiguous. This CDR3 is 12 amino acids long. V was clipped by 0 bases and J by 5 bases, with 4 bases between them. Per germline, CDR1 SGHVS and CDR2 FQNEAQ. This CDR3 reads CASSLARETQYF. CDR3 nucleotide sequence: TGTGCCAGCAGCTTAGCGAGGGAGACCCAGTACTTC.

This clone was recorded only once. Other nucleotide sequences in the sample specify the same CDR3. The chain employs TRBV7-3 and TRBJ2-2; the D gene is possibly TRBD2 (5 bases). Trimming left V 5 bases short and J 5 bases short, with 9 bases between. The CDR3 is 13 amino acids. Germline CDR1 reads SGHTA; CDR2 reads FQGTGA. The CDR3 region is CASSPRGTGELFF. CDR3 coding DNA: TGTGCCAGCAGCCCCCGAGGGACCGGGGAGCTGTTTTTT.

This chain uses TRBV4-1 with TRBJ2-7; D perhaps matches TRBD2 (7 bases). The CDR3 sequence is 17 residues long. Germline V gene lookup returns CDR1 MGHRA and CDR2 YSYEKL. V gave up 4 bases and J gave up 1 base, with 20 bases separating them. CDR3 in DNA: TGCGCCAGCAGCCGGGAAGGGAGGGGGGGTCGGTCCTACGAGCAGTACTTC. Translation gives CASSREGRGGRSYEQYF.

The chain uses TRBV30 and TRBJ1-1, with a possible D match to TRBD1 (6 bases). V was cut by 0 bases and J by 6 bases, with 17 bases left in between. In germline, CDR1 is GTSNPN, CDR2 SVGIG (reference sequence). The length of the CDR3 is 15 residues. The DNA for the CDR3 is TGTGCCTGGAGTGTCCCCACGTACAGGGAAGCTGAAGCTTTCTTT. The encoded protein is CAWSVPTYREAEAFF.

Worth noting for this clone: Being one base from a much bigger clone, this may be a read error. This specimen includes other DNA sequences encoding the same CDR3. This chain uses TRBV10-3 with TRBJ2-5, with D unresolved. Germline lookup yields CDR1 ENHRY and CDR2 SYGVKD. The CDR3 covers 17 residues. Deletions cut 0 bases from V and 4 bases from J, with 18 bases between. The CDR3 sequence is CAISESSYKLPRETQYF. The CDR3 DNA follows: TGTGCCATCAGTGAGTCCAGTTACAAACTACCCCGAGAGACCCAGTACTTC.